This TCR beta chain originates from a study of T cell repertoires in cytomegalovirus infection. Study-wide background: Both recently identified HLA-C-restricted and well-studied HLA-B-restricted CMV epitopes were used in the study.

The CDR3 length is 17 residues. Germline CDR1 is MNHEY and CDR2 is SVGEGT. Between the trimmed V and J ends, which lost 2 bases and 0 bases, there was a span of 14 bases. TCRdb fed the reads into MiXCR, producing one record per CDR3 protein. This sample has about 830,000 distinct CDR3 sequences, with 32% found just once. Worth noting for this clonotype: Its antigen is not identified.

Regarding the study as a whole: In two of eight donors, the top clonotype was HLA-C-restricted CMV-specific.

Material: cultured CD8+ T cells from PBMCs, obtained from culture after CMV antigen stimulation. The clonotype was recovered from a human donor in good health (CMV status not recorded). Some clones in this sample may be carry-over from other donors' samples. The V and J genes are TRBV6-2 or TRBV6-3 and TRBJ1-3; no reliable D call. The CDR3 nucleotides are TGTGCCAGCAGTTACCATTCCTACACCGACTCTGGAAACACCATATATTTT. Translating gives CASSYHSYTDSGNTIYF.